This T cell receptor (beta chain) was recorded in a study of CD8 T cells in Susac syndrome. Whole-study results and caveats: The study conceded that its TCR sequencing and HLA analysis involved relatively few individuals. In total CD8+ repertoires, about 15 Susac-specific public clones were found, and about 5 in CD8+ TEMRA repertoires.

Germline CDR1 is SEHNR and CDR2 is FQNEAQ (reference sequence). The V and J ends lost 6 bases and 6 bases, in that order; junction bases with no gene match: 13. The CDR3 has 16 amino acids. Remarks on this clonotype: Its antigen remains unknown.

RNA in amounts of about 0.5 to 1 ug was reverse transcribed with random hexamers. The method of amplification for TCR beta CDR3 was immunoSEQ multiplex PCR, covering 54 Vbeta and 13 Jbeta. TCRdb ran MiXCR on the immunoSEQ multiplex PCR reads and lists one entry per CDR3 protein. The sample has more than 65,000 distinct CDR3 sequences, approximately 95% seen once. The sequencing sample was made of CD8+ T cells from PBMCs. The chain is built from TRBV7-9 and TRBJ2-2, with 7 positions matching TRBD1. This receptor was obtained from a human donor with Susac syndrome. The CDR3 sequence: CASSWDTYRGPGELFF. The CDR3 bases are TGTGCCAGCAGTTGGGACACCTACAGGGGTCCCGGGGAGCTGTTTTTT.